This section outlines one T cell receptor beta chain sequence together with its context. Using immunoSEQ multiplex PCR, the repertoire was profiled, and TCRdb retains in-frame clones only, with some absent. The repertoire holds 490,000 or so clones, with 88% as singletons. This specimen comes from a study of blood T cell repertoires in COVID-19. Cohort placement rested on clinical history that participants reported themselves. This CDR3 is 12 amino acids long. V shed 6 bases, J shed 8 bases, and the junction held 6 bases outside the gene matches. The chain carries TRBV12-3 or TRBV12-4 and TRBJ1-2; 7 bases align to TRBD1. Sequenced material: PBMCs or T cells enriched from blood (not recorded which). The TCR originated in a woman in her forties who had recovered from COVID-19. Written as DNA, the CDR3 is TGTGCCAGCAGCCCAGACAGGGAAGGCTACACCTTC. Its translation: CASSPDREGYTF.